The entry below describes one TCR beta chain. Antigen: not known. The CDR3 is 11 amino acids. CDR1 SQVTM and CDR2 ANQGSEA come from the germline V gene. V was clipped by 5 bases and J by 7 bases, with 12 bases between them. This sample stems from a study of T cell responses to AZD1222 COVID-19 vaccine. Study as a whole: Samples with a second dose at about 4 or about 12 weeks were pooled together.

Whole-study findings and limits: Nearly half of spike-specific TCRs reportedly go after variant regions that carry no mutations.

The repertoire was sequenced with immunoSEQ multiplex PCR; TCRdb's copy has only in-frame clones and lacks some. The sample has approximately 150,000 clones, over 90% seen once. This clonotype was obtained from an adult in good health. Material: peripheral blood, obtained on day 0 of AZD1222 vaccination. V gene TRBV29-1 combines with J gene TRBJ2-7, with D unclear. This CDR3 reads CSVLFLREQYF. CDR3 nucleotide sequence: TGCAGCGTTCTTTTTTTGAGAGAGCAGTACTTC.